This T cell receptor (beta chain) was identified in a study of blood T cell repertoires in COVID-19. Across the whole study: The origin of the acute and convalescent COVID-19 samples was the United States, Italy and Spain.

Assay: immunoSEQ multiplex PCR; the TCRdb copy retains only in-frame clones and omits some. The repertoire holds more than 80,000 clones, with roughly four fifths as singletons. The CDR3 runs 15 residues. Germline CDR1 reads LNHDA; CDR2 reads SQIVND (reference sequence). V lost 5 bases to trimming and J lost 5 bases; unmatched junction nucleotides: 5. The sequenced sample consisted of peripheral blood. The chain has TRBV19 and TRBJ2-5; 13 bases are a match to TRBD2. The TCR originated in an elderly woman with active or convalescent COVID-19. In DNA, the CDR3 is TGTGCCAGTAGTCCCGGACTAGCGGGGGACGAGACCCAGTACTTC. Translated: CASSPGLAGDETQYF.